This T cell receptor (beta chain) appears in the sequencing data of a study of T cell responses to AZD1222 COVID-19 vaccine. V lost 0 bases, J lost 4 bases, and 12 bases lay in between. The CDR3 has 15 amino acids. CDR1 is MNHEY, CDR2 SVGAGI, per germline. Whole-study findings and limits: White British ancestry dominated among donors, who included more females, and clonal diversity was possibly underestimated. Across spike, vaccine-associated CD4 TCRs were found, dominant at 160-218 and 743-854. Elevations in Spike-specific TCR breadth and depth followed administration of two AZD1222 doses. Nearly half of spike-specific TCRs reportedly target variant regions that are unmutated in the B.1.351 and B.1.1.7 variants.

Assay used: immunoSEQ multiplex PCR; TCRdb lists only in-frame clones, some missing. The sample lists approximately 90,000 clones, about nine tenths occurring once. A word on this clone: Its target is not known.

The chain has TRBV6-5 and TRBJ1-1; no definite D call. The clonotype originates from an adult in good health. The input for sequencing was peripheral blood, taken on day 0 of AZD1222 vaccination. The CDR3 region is CASSYSNGRGTEAFF. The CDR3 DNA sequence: TGTGCCAGCAGTTACTCGAACGGACGGGGCACTGAAGCTTTCTTT.